These 12 T cell receptor beta chains were sequenced from one sample in a study of cytomegalovirus exposure and HLA in healthy donors. Both 60 Vbeta primers and 13 Jbeta primers went into the PCR. Assay used: immunoSEQ multiplex PCR; TCRdb lists only in-frame clones, some missing. This sample has some 180,000 clones, with more than 60% found just once. Specimen: PBMCs. The receptors were sampled from a woman aged 60-75 years in good health and CMV-seropositive.

In this sample, this clone turned up once. This chain connects TRBV2 to TRBJ1-5, with 7 nucleotides matching TRBD1. The CDR3 sequence is 16 residues long. V trimming: 3 bases; J trimming: 3 bases; junction bases outside the gene matches: 8. CDR1 is SNHLY, CDR2 FYNNEI, per germline. In nucleotides, the CDR3 is TGTGCCAGCAGTGATTCGGGACAGAGGGTCAATCAGCCCCAGCATTTT. It yields the protein CASSDSGQRVNQPQHF.

The V call is TRBV5-1, the J call TRBJ1-2, with 10 bases fitting TRBD1. Germline V gives CDR1 SGHRS, CDR2 YFSETQ. The V gene end was trimmed by 4 bases and the J gene end by 3 bases; junction bases not matched to a gene: 6. The CDR3 has 15 amino acids. CDR3 bases: TGCGCCAGCAGCCCCCGGGACAGGGGTGACTATGGCTACACCTTC. This gives the protein CASSPRDRGDYGYTF.

The rearrangement links TRBV19 to TRBJ1-1; TRBD1 matches 7 bases. This CDR3 spans 15 amino acids. V shed 5 bases and J 4 bases; nucleotides not matched to a gene: 10. Germline CDR1 LNHDA, CDR2 SQIVND (reference sequence). Here the CDR3 DNA reads TGTGCCAGTAGTCTAAAACGGACAGGTCGCACTGAAGCTTTCTTT. Protein product: CASSLKRTGRTEAFF.

The chain combines TRBV5-4 with TRBJ2-2; D gene uncertain. The CDR3 spans 16 residues. V gave up 0 bases and J gave up 5 bases, with 14 bases separating them. From germline, CDR1 is SGHNT and CDR2 YYREEE (reference sequence). CDR3 residues: CASSLARNPETGELFF. CDR3 bases: TGTGCCAGCAGCTTGGCTAGAAACCCCGAGACCGGGGAGCTGTTTTTT.

The chain has TRBV19 and TRBJ1-4, with TRBD1 matching 7 bases. Germline V gene lookup returns CDR1 LNHDA and CDR2 SQIVND (reference sequence). After removal of 6 bases from V and 0 bases from J, the junction contained 10 bases not matched to a gene. The CDR3 consists of 17 residues. CDR3 in DNA: TGTGCCAGTAGCAAAACAGGGGACCCATCAACTAATGAAAAACTGTTTTTT. Translated: CASSKTGDPSTNEKLFF.

The chain couples TRBV15 to TRBJ1-2; TRBD1 agrees at 12 bases. Germline CDR1 LNHNV, CDR2 YYDKDF (reference sequence). The CDR3 loop spans 15 amino acids. After removal of 3 bases from V and 4 bases from J, the junction contained 3 bases not matched to a gene. DNA for the CDR3: TGTGCCACCAGCAGTCAGGGACAGGGGGCCTATGGCTACACCTTC. Protein product: CATSSQGQGAYGYTF.

This clone is a singleton in its sample. CDR3 protein: CASGVLAGVTGELFF. The CDR3 DNA follows: TGTGCCAGCGGGGTCCTAGCGGGGGTCACCGGGGAGCTGTTTTTT. The chain has TRBV6-1 and TRBJ2-2; 10 bases are shared with TRBD2. Trimming at V came to 8 bases and at J to 4 bases, leaving 7 bases not matched to a gene. The CDR3 runs 15 residues. Germline CDR1 and CDR2: MNHNS and SASEGT.

The chain recombines TRBV7-3 with TRBJ2-3; 10 bases match TRBD1. The V segment lost 5 bases and the J segment 7 bases; nucleotides outside the gene matches: 6. CDR1 is SGHTA, CDR2 FQGTGA, per germline. The CDR3 consists of 14 residues. CDR3 region: CASSPPGQGNTQYF. For the CDR3, the DNA is TGTGCCAGCAGCCCGCCGGGACAGGGGAATACGCAGTATTTT.

The table lists this clone with a few counts. The V and J genes are TRBV15 and TRBJ2-5; no definite D call. CDR3 size: 12 residues. CDR1 and CDR2 from the germline V gene are LNHNV and YYDKDF (reference sequence). V was cut by 0 bases and J by 5 bases, with 4 bases left in between. Written as DNA, the CDR3 is TGTGCCACCAGCAGAGATCGGGAGACCCAGTACTTC. Translating gives CATSRDRETQYF.

The CDR3 sequence: CAWSDTQGNTIYF. For the CDR3, the DNA is TGTGCCTGGAGTGACACCCAAGGAAACACCATATATTTT. The rearrangement joins TRBV30 to TRBJ1-3; D is uncertain. The CDR3 length is 13 residues. V lost 1 base and J 4 bases, leaving 8 bases between the germline ends. The germline gives CDR1 GTSNPN, CDR2 SVGIG (reference sequence).

Regarding this clone: The same CDR3 arises from other DNA sequences in this sample as well. The genes are TRBV18 and TRBJ1-2; TRBD1 matches 10 bases. The germline V gene has CDR1 KGHSH and CDR2 LQKENI. The CDR3 has 13 residues. The trim removed 3 bases at V and 7 bases at J, leaving 2 bases unmatched. CDR3 coding DNA: TGTGCCAGCTCACCGGGGACAGGGGTTGGCTACACCTTC. Its protein product is CASSPGTGVGYTF.

This chain uses TRBV27 with TRBJ2-7; tentatively, D is TRBD1 (6 bases). The germline CDR1 and CDR2 sequences are MNHEY and SMNVEV (reference sequence). This CDR3 contains 14 residues. The V end was cut by 5 bases, the J end by 3 bases, with 14 bases between. In DNA, the CDR3 is TGTGCCAGCAGTCCCTGGGGGCAGGGCTACGAGCAGTACTTC. It translates to CASSPWGQGYEQYF.